Sequencing of this T cell receptor (beta chain) was carried out in a study of monozygotic twins with inflammatory bowel disease. There are 17 residues in the CDR3. CDR1 SGHAT and CDR2 FQNNGV come from the germline V gene. For this clonotype: The antigen is not known.

Study-level results: IBD patients showed reduced TCRbeta diversity (inverse Simpson) versus healthy co-twins. The analysis did not separate different T cell subtypes.

Every sample had its cDNA made across eight separate reactions. TCRdb processed the 5' RACE reads again and assigns one entry to each CDR3 protein, with no DNA. This sample's table reports around 400,000 distinct CDR3 sequences. The V call is TRBV11-2, the J call TRBJ2-5; the TCRdb call, TRBD2, lacks DNA for checking. This clonotype originated in a human donor with ulcerative colitis or Crohn's disease, or a healthy co-twin of an affected twin (not recorded which). Material: blood. CDR3 in amino acids: CASSTPATSGFQETQYF.